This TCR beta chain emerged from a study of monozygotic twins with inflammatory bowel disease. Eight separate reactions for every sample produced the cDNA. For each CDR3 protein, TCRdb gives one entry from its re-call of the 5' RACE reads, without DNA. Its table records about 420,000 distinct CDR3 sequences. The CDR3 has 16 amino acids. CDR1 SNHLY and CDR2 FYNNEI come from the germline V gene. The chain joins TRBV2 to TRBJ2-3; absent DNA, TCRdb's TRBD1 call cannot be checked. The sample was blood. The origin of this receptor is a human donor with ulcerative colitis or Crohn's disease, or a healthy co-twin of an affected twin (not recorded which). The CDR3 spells CASSPGLTLSTDTQYF. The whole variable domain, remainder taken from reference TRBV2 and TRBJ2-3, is EPEVTQTPSHQVTQMGQEVILRCVPISNHLYFYWYRQILGQKVEFLVSFYNNEISEKSEIFDDQFSVERPDGSNFTLKIRSTKLEDSAMYFCASSPGLTLSTDTQYFGPGTRLTVL.